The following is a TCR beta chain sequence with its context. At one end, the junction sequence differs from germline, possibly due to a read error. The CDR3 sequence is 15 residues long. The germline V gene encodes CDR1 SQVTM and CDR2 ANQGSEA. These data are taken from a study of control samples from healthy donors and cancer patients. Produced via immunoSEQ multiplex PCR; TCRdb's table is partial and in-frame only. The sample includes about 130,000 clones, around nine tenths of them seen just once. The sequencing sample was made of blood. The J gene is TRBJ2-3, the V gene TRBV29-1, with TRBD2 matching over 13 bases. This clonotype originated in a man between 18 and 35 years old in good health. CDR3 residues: CSVEGLAGGTDTQYF. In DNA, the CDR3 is TGCAGCGTCGAAGGACTAGCGGGGGGCACAGATACGCAGTATTTT.